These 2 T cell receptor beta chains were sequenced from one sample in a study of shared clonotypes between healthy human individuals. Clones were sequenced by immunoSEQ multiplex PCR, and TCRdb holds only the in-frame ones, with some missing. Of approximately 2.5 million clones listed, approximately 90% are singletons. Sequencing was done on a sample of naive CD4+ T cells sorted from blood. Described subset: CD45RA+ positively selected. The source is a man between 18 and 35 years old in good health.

The CDR3 protein is CASSFRGLNYEQYF. In DNA form, the CDR3 reads TGTGCCAGCAGCTTCCGGGGACTAAACTACGAGCAGTACTTC. V usage is TRBV5-6 and J usage is TRBJ2-7, with 7 bases fitting TRBD2. Trimming cost V 2 bases and J 3 bases; bases outside gene matches: 5. The CDR3 is 14 amino acids. In germline, CDR1 is SGHDT, CDR2 YYEEEE.

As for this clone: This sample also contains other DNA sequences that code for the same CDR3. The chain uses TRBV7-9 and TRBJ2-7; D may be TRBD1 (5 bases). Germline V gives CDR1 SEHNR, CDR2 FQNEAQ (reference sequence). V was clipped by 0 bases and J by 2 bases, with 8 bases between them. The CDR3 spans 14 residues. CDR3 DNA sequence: TGTGCCAGCAGCTTAGCAGGGGCAGCCTACGAGCAGTACTTC. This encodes CASSLAGAAYEQYF.